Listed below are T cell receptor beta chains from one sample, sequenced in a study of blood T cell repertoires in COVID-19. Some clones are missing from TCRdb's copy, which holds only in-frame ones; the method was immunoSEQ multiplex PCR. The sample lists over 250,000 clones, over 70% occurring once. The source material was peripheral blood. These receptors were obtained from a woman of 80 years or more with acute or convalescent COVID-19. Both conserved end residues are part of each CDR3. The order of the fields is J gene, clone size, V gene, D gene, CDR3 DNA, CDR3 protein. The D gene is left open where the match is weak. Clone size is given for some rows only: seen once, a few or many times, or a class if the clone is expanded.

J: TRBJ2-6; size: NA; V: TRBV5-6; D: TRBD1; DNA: TGTGCCAGCAGCTTGTTGTGGACAGGGTCTGGGGCCAACGTCCTGACTTTC; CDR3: CASSLLWTGSGANVLTF
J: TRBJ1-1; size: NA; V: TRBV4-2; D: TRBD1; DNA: TGTGCCAGCAGCCAAGGGACAGGGCGACAGTCTGAAGCTTTCTTT; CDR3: CASSQGTGRQSEAFF
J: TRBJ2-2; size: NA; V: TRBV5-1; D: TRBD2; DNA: TGCGCCAGCAGCCCCATAGCGGGAGCGGGCACCGGGGAGCTGTTTTTT; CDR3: CASSPIAGAGTGELFF
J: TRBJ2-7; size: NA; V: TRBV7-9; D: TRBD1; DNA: TGTGCCAGCAGCCCTCAGTGGACAGGGGCGTACGAGCAGTACTTC; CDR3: CASSPQWTGAYEQYF
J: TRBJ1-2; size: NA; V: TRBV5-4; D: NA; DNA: TGTGCCAGCAGCCGGGGACATGAACTCTATGGCTACACCTTC; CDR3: CASSRGHELYGYTF
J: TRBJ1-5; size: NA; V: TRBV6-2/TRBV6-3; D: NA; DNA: TGTGCCAGCAGTTACGATCGTGCCAGGGTGGTTGCGACCCAGCATTTT; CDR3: CASSYDRARVVATQHF
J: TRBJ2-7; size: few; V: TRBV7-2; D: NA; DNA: TGTGCCAGCAGCTTAGGACCGGGCTCCTACGAGCAGTACTTC; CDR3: CASSLGPGSYEQYF
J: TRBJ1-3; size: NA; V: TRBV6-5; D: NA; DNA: TGTGCCAGCAAGGGGGAAGTTTCTGGAAACACCATATATTTT; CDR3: CASKGEVSGNTIYF
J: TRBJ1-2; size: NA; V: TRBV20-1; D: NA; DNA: TGCAGTGCTAGAACAGGGAAGGGCTACACCTTC; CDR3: CSARTGKGYTF
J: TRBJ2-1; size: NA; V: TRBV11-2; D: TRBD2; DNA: TGTGCCAGCAGCCTCCGGAGACTAGCGGGGGGGCCGTACAATGAGCAGTTCTTC; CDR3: CASSLRRLAGGPYNEQFF
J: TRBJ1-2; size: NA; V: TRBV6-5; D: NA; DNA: TGTGCCAGCACCGGTTTGGGGCGTTCCTATGGCTACACCTTC; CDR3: CASTGLGRSYGYTF
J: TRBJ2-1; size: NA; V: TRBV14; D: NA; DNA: TGTGCCAGCAGCCAACAAGCGGTTTCATACAATGAGCAGTTCTTC; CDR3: CASSQQAVSYNEQFF
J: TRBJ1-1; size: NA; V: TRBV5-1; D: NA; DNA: TGCGCCAGCAGCTTGTTGGGCATGAACACTGAAGCTTTCTTT; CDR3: CASSLLGMNTEAFF
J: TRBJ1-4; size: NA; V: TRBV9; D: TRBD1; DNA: TGTGCCAGCAGCTCGACAGGGAGTAAAAATGAAAAACTGTTTTTT; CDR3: CASSSTGSKNEKLFF
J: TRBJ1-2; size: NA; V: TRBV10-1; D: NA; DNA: TGCGCCAGCAGTGCGACAGGCACAGGCGGCTACACCTTC; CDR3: CASSATGTGGYTF
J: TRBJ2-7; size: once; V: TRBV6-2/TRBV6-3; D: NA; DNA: TGTGCCAGCAGTTACGAGGCGCGGAACGCCGAGCAGTACTTC; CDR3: CASSYEARNAEQYF
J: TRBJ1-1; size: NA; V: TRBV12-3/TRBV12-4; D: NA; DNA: TGTGCCAGCAGTTTACACACCACTGAAGCTTTCTTT; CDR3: CASSLHTTEAFF
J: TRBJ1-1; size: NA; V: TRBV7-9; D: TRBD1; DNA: TGTGCCAGCAGCCTTACCGGGACAGGGGACACTGAAGCTTTCTTT; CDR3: CASSLTGTGDTEAFF
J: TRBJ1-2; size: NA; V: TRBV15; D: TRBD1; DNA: TGTGCCACCAGCACACGACAGGGTAACTATGGCTACACCTTC; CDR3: CATSTRQGNYGYTF
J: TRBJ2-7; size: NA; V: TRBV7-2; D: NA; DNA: TGTGCCAGCAGCTTGGGGGCGAGGTACGAGCAGTACTTC; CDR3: CASSLGARYEQYF
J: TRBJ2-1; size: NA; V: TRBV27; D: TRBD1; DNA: TGTGCCAGCAGTTCTGCCGGGACAGGGACCAATGAGCAGTTCTTC; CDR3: CASSSAGTGTNEQFF
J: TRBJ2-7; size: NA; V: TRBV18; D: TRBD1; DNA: TGTGCCAGCTCAGCCTGGACAGGGAGCTCCTACGAGCAGTACTTC; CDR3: CASSAWTGSSYEQYF
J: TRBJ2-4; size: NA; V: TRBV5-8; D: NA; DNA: TGTGCCAGTTACCAGACAATAGCCAAAAACATTCAGTACTTC; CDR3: CASYQTIAKNIQYF
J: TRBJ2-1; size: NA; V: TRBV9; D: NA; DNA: TGTGCCAGCACTCAGGGGTCGTCGGGGAATGAGCAGTTCTTC; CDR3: CASTQGSSGNEQFF
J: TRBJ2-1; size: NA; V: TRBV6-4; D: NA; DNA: TGTGCCAGCAGTCGAACAGGGCTAGGCGGCAATGAGCAGTTCTTC; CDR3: CASSRTGLGGNEQFF
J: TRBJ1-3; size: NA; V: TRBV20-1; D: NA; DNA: TGCAGTGCCGCCCAGGGGATCACCATATATTTT; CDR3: CSAAQGITIYF
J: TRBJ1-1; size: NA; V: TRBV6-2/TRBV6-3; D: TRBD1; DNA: TGTGCCAGCAGGTACTACTACACGGGACAGGGAAACACTGAAGCTTTCTTT; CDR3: CASRYYYTGQGNTEAFF
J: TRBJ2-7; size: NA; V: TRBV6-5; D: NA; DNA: TGTGCCAGCATGGGGCCGTCCTACGAGCAGTACTTC; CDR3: CASMGPSYEQYF
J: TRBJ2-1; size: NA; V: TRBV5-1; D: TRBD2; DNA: TGCGCCAGCAGCCCGGGGACTCGCGGGGGGGGTTGGCAGTTCTTC; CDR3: CASSPGTRGGGWQFF
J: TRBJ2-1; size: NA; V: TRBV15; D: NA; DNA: TGTGCCACCAGCAGAGAGCGCAATGAGCAGTTCTTC; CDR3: CATSRERNEQFF
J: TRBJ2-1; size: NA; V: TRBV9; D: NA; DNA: TGTGCCAGCAGCGTAGGAGGGCTCAGGTACAATGAGCAGTTCTTC; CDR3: CASSVGGLRYNEQFF
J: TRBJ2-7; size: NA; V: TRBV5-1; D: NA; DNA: TGCGCCAGCAGTGAGGGAGAGGATGTGCAGTACTTC; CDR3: CASSEGEDVQYF
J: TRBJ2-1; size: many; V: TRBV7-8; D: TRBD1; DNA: TGTGCCAGCAGCTCAGGGGGCACTGAGCAGTTCTTC; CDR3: CASSSGGTEQFF
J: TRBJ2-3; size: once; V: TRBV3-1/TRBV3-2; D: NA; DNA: TGTGCCAGCAGCCAAGGAGTGTTAGCGGCCAATACGCAGTATTTT; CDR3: CASSQGVLAANTQYF
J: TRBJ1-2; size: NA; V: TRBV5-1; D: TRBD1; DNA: TGCGCCAGCAGCGCTTCGAATACAGGGGCGCTTGGCTACACCTTC; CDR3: CASSASNTGALGYTF
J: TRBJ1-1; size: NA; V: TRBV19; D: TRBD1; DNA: TGTGCCAGTAACTTGGGACAGGTGAACACTGAAGCTTTCTTT; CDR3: CASNLGQVNTEAFF
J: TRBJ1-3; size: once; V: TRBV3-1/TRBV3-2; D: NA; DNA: TGTGCCAGCAGCCAAGGCGGTACAAACACCATATATTTT; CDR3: CASSQGGTNTIYF
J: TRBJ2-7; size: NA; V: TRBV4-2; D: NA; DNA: TGTGCCAGCAGCCAAGAAATGATCGAGACAGTCTTCTCCTACGAGCAGTACTTC; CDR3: CASSQEMIETVFSYEQYF
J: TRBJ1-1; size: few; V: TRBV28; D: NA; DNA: TGTGCCAGCAGGCCTCGGACGCCAGGGACTGAAGCTTTCTTT; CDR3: CASRPRTPGTEAFF
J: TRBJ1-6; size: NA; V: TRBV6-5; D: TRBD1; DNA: TGTGCCAGCAGTTACTCGAGGGAGACAGGGAGGACACCCCTCCACTTT; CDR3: CASSYSRETGRTPLHF
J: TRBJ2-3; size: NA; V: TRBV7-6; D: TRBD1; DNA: TGTGCCAGCAGCTTAAATCTCCCGACAGGGGAGCATACGCAGTATTTT; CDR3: CASSLNLPTGEHTQYF
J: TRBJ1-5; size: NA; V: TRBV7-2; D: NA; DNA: TGTGCCAGCAGCACCAGGGAGGGTGGCAATCAGCCCCAGCATTTT; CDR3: CASSTREGGNQPQHF
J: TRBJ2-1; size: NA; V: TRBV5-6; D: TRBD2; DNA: TGTGCCAGCAGCTTAGAGCGGGGGAAATACAATGAGCAGTTCTTC; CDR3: CASSLERGKYNEQFF
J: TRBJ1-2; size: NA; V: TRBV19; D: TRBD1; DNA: TGTGCCAGTAGTACAGGGGGCAATGGCTACACCTTC; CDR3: CASSTGGNGYTF
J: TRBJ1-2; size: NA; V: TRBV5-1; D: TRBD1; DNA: TGCGCCAGCAGCTTGGACGGACAGGCCCGTGGTCACACCTTC; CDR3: CASSLDGQARGHTF